The 6 T cell receptor beta chains presented below share a single source sample, sequenced in a study of shared T cell receptors in the human thymus. TCRdb's copy holds only in-frame clones and misses some; the assay was immunoSEQ multiplex PCR. The top ten hold approximately 0.02% of the sample, which has around 340,000 clones, around 93% seen once. The specimen was thymocytes. The receptors were sampled from a human donor.

The chain has TRBV29-1 and TRBJ1-1; 8 bases are shared with TRBD1. Losses at the gene ends were 5 bases for V and 3 bases for J; bases not matched to a gene: 14. The CDR3 spans 16 residues. Germline lookup yields CDR1 SQVTM and CDR2 ANQGSEA. This CDR3 is CSVLPSSQGGYTEAFF. In DNA, the CDR3 is TGCAGCGTTCTTCCTTCATCACAGGGGGGTTACACTGAAGCTTTCTTT.

The chain joins TRBV5-1 to TRBJ2-2; perhaps TRBD2 as D (6 bases). Trimming took 2 bases from V and 9 from J, leaving 20 bases between them. CDR1 is SGHRS, CDR2 YFSETQ, per germline. The CDR3 has 16 residues. This CDR3 reads CASSFLVTGAGRELFF. In DNA, the CDR3 is TGCGCCAGCAGCTTCCTTGTAACTGGGGCGGGAAGGGAGCTGTTTTTT.

The chain has TRBV28 and TRBJ1-5, with TRBD1 matching over 8 bases. The germline V gene has CDR1 MDHEN and CDR2 SYDVKM. V trimming: 2 bases; J trimming: 6 bases; junction bases outside the gene matches: 6. The CDR3 extends over 15 amino acids. The CDR3 sequence: CASSLPDRGGQPQHF. CDR3 in DNA: TGTGCCAGCAGTTTACCCGACAGGGGAGGTCAGCCCCAGCATTTT.

The V call is TRBV27, the J call TRBJ2-1; unclear D gene. CDR1 is MNHEY, CDR2 SMNVEV, per germline (reference sequence). The CDR3 sequence is 15 residues long. Trimming removed 0 bases at V and 1 base at J, with 7 bases between. This chain's CDR3 is CASSLSGRSYNEQFF. The CDR3 DNA follows: TGTGCCAGCAGTTTATCCGGTAGGTCCTACAATGAGCAGTTCTTC.

The CDR3 is CASREGPLGEQYF. The DNA for the CDR3 is TGTGCCAGTAGGGAAGGGCCGCTCGGGGAGCAGTACTTC. The chain uses TRBV19 and TRBJ2-7, with no clear D. This CDR3 is 13 amino acids long. Trimming took 6 bases from V and 7 from J, leaving 16 bases between them. Per the germline V gene, CDR1 is LNHDA and CDR2 is SQIVND (reference sequence).

This clone was counted once. In the same sample, other DNA sequences code for this CDR3. This rearrangement joins TRBV7-9 to TRBJ2-1; D gene unclear. Germline V gene sequence: CDR1 SEHNR, CDR2 FQNEAQ (reference sequence). The ends were cut back, 1 base at V and 7 bases at J, with 5 bases in the middle. The CDR3 totals 12 residues. The CDR3 protein is CASSLVGNEQFF. CDR3 sequence (DNA): TGTGCCAGCAGCTTAGTTGGGAATGAGCAGTTCTTC.